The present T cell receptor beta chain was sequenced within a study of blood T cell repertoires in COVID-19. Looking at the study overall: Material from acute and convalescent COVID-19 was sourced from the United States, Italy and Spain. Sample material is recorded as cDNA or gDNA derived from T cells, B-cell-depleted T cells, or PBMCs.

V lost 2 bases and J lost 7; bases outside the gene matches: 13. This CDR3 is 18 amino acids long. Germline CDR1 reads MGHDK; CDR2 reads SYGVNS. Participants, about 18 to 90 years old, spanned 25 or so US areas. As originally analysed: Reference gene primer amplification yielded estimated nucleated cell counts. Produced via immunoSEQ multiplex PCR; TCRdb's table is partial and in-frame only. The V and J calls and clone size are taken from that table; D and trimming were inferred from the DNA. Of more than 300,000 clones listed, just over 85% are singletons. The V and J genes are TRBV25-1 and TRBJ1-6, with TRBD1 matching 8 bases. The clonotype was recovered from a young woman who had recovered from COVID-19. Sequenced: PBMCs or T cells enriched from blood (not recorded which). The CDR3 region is CASSERRTGPNKNSPLHF. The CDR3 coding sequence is TGTGCCAGCAGTGAACGGAGGACAGGGCCCAACAAAAATTCACCCCTCCACTTT.